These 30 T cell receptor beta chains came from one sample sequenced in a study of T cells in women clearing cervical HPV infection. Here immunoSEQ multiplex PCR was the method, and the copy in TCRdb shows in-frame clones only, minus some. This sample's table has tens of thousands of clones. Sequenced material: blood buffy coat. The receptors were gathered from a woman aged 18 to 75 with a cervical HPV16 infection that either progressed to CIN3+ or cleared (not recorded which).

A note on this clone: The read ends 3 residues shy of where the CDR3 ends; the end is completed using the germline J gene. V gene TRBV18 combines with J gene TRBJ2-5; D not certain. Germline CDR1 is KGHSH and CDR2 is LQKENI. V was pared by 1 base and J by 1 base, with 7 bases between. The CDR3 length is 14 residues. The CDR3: CASSPQATQETQYF. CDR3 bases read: TGTGCCAGCTCACCACAGGCAACCCAAGAGACC. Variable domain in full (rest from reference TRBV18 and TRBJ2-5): NAGVMQNPRHLVRRRGQEARLRCSPMKGHSHVYWYRQLPEEGLKFMVYLQKENIIDESGMPKERFSAEFPKEGPSILRIQQVVRGDSAAYFCASSPQATQETQYFGPGTRLLVL.

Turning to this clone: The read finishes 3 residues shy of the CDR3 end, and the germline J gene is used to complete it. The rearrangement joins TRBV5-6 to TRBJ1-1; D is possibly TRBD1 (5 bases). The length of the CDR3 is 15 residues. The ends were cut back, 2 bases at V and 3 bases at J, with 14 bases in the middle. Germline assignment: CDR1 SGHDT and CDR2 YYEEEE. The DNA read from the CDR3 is TGTGCCAGCAGCTTTAGAACAGGACGGGACACTGAA. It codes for CASSFRTGRDTE. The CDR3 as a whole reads CASSFRTGRDTEAFF.

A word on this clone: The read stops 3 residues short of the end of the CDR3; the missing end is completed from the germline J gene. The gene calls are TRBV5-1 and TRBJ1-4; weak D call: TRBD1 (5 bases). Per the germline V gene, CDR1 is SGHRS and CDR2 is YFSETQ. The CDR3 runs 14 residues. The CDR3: CASSSQGANSPLFF. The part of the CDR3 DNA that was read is TGCGCCAGCAGCTCCCAAGGGGCTAATTCACCA.

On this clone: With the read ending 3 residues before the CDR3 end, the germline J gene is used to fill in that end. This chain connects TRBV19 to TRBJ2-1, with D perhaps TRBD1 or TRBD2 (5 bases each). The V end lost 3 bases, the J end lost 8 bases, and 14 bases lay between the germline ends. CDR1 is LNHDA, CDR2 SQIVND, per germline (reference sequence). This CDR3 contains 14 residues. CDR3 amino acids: CASSMGDSGYEQFF. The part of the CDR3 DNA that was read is TGTGCCAGTAGTATGGGAGACAGTGGCTATGAG.

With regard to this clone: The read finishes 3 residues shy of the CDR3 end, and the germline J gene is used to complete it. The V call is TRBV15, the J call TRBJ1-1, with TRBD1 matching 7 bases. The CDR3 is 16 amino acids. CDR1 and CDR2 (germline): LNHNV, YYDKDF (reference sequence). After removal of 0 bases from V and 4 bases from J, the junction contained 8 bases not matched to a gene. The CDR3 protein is CATSRESPGTVTEAFF. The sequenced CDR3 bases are TGTGCCACCAGCAGAGAAAGCCCAGGGACAGTCACTGAA.

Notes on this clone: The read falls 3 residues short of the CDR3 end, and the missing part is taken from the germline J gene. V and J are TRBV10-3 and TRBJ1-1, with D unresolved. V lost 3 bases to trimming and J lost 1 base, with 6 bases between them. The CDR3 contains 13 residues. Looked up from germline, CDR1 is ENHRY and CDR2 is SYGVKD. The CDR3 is CAISDRSNTEAFF. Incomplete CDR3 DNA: TGTGCCATCAGTGACAGATCGAACACTGAA.

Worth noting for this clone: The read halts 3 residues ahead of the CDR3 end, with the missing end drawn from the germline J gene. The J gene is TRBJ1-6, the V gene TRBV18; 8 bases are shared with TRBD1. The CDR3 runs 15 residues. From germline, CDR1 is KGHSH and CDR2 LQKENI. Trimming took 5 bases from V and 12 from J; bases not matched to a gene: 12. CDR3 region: CASSTRTGRAEPLHF. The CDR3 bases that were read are TGTGCCAGCTCAACTAGGACAGGGCGCGCCGAACCC.

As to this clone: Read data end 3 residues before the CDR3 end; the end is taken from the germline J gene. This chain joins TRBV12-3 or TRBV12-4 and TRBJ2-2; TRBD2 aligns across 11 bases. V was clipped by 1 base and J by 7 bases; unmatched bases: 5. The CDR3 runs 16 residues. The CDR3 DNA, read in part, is TGTGCCAGCAGTTTAGGACTAGCGGGAATGGTCGGGGAG. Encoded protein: CASSLGLAGMVGE. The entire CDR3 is CASSLGLAGMVGELFF.

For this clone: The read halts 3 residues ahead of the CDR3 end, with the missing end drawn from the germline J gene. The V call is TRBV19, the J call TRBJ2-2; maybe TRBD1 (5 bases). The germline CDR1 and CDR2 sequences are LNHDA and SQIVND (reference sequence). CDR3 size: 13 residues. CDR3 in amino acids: CASRNRTHEKLFF. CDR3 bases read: TGTGCCAGTAGAAACAGGACCCATGAAAAG.

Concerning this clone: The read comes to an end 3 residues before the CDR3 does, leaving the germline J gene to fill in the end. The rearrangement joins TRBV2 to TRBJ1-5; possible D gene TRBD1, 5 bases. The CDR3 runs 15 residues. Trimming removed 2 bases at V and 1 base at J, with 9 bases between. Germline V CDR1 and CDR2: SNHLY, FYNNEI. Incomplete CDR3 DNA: TGTGCCAGCAGTGAATTGGGGCCCAGCAATCAGCCC. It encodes CASSELGPSNQP. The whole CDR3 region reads CASSELGPSNQPQHF. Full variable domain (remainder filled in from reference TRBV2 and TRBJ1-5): EPEVTQTPSHQVTQMGQEVILRCVPISNHLYFYWYRQILGQKVEFLVSFYNNEISEKSEIFDDQFSVERPDGSNFTLKIRSTKLEDSAMYFCASSELGPSNQPQHFGDGTRLSIL.

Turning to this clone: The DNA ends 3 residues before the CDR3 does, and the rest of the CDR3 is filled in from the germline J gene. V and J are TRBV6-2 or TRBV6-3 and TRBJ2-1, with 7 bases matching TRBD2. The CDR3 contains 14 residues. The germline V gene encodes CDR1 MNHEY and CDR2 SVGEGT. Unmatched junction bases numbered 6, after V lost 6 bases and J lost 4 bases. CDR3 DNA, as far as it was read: TGTGCCAGCAGCTGGGGTAGCGGGTACAATGAG. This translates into CASSWGSGYNE. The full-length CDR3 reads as CASSWGSGYNEQFF.

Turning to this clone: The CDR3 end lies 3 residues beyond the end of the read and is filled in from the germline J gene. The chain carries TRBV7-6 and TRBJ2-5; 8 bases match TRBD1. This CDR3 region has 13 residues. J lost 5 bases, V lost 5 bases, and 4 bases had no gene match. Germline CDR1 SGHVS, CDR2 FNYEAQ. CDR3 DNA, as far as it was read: TGTGCCAGCAGCACCGGACAGGGCGAGACC. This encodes CASSTGQGET. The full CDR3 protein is CASSTGQGETQYF.

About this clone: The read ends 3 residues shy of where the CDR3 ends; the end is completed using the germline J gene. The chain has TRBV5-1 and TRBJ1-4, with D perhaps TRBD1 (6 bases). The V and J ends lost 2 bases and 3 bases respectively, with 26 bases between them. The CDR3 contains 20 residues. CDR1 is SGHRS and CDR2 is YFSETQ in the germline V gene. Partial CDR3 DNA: TGCGCCAGCAGCTTAAACCCGCGTAATCCCGGGACACGGCCTAATGAAAAA. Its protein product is CASSLNPRNPGTRPNEK. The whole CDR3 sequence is CASSLNPRNPGTRPNEKLFF.

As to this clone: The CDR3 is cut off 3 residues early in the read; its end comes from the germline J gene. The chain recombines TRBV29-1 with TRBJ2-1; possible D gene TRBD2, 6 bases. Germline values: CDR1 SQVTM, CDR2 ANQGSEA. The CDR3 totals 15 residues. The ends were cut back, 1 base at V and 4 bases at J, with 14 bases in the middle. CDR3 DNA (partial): TGCAGCGTTGAAGGGGGACTGGGTCGTTACAATGAG. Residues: CSVEGGLGRYNE. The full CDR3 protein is CSVEGGLGRYNEQFF.

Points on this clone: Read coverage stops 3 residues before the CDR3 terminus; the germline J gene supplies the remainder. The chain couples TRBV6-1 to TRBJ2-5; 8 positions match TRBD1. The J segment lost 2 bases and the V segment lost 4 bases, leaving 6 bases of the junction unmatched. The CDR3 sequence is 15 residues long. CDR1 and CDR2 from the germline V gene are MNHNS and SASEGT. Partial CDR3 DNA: TGTGCCAGCAGTGCTTGGACAGGGCGGCAAGAGACC. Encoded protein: CASSAWTGRQET. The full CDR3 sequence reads CASSAWTGRQETQYF.

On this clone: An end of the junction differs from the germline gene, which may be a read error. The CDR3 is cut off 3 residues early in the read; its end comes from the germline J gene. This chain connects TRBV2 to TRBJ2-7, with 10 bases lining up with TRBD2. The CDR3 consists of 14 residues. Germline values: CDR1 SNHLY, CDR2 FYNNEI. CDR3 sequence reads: CASREAGGLGEQYF. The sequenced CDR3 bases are TGTGCCAGCAGGGAAGCGGGGGGGCTTGGCGAG.

CDR3 DNA (partial): TGCAGTGCTAGAGATGAGAGGGGCTATGAG. Encoded protein: CSARDERGYE. The complete CDR3 reads CSARDERGYEQFF. The chain uses TRBV20-1 and TRBJ2-1; the D call may be TRBD1 or TRBD2 (5 bases each). The sequenced fragment ends 3 residues before the CDR3 boundary, so the rest is inferred from the germline J gene. V was shortened by 0 bases and J by 8 bases, with 11 bases between the two germline ends. Looked up from germline, CDR1 is DFQATT and CDR2 is SNEGSKA (reference sequence). This CDR3 region has 13 residues.

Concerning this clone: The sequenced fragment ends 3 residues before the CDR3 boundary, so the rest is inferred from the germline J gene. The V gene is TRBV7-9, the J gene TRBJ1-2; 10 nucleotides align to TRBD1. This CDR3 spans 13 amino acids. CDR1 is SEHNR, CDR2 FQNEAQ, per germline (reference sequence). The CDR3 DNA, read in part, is TGTGCCAGCAGCGACGACAGGGGGCAAGGC. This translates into CASSDDRGQG. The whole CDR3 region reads CASSDDRGQGYTF.

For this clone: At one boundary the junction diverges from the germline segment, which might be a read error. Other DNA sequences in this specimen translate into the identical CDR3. The CDR3 DNA, read in part, is TGTGCCAGCCAGGGGGCGCGGGGAAACACA. Translated: CASQGARGNT. The CDR3 reads in full as CASQGARGNTIYF. The chain links TRBV19 to TRBJ1-3, with 8 bases lining up with TRBD1. The CDR3 goes on 3 residues after the read ends, and that part is filled in from the germline J gene. Germline CDR1 LNHDA, CDR2 SQIVND (reference sequence). The CDR3 consists of 13 residues.

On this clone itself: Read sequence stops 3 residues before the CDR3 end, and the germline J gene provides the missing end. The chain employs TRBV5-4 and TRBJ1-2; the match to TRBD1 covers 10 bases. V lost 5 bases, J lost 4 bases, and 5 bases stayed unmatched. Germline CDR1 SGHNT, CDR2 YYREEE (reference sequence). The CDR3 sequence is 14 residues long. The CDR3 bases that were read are TGTGCCAGCAGACGGACAGGGGGTCGCTATGGC. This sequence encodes CASRRTGGRYG. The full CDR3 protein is CASRRTGGRYGYTF.

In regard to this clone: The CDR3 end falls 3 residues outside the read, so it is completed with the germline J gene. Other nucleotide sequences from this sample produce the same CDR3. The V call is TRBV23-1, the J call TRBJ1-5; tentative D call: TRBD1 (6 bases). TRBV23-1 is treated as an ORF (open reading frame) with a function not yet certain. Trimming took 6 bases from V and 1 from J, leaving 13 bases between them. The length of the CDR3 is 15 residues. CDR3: CASSSQGFSNQPQHF. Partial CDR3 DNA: TGCGCCAGCAGCTCACAGGGATTCAGCAATCAGCCC.

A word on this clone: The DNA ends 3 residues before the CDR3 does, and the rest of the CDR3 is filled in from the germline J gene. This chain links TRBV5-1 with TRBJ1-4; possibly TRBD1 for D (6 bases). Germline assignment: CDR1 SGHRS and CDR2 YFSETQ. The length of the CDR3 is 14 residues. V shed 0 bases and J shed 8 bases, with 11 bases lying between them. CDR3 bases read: TGCGCCAGCAGCTTGGGACAGGAAGGAGAAAAA. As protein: CASSLGQEGEK. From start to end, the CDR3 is CASSLGQEGEKLFF.

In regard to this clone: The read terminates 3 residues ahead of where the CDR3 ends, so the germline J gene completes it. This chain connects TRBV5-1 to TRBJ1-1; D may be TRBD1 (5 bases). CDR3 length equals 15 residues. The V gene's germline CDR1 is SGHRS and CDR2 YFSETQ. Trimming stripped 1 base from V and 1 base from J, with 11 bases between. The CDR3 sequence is CASSLRGPGNTEAFF. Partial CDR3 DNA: TGCGCCAGCAGCTTGAGGGGCCCGGGGAACACTGAA.

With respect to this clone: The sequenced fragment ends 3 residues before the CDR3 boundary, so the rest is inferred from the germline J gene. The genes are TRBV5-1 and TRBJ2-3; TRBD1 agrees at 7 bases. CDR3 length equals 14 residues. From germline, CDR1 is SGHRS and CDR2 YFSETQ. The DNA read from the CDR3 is TGCGCCAGCAGCCCGGGACAGATCCAAGAGACG. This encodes CASSPGQIQET. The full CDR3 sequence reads CASSPGQIQETQYF.

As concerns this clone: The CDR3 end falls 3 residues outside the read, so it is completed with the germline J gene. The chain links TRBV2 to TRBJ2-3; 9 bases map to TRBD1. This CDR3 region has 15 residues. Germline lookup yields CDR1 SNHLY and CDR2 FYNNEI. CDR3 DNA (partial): TGTGCCAGCAGTTCACAGGGGGCGAGCAATCAGCCG. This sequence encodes CASSSQGASNQP. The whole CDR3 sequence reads CASSSQGASNQPQYF.

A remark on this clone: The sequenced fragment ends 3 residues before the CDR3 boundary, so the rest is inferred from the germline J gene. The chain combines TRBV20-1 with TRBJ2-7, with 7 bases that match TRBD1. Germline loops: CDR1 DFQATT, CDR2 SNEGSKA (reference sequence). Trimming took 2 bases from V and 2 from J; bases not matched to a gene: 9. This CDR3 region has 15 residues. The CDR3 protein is CSARIPTGQTYEQYF. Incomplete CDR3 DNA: TGCAGTGCTAGAATCCCGACAGGGCAAACCTACGAG.

Partial CDR3 DNA: TGCGCCAGCAGCGGAGCGGGAGGGGCGGGAGAGACG. The encoded protein is CASSGAGGAGET. The entire CDR3 protein reads CASSGAGGAGETQYF. The rearrangement joins TRBV5-1 to TRBJ2-3, with TRBD2 matching 10 bases. With the read ending 3 residues before the CDR3 end, the germline J gene is used to fill in that end. The germline gives CDR1 SGHRS, CDR2 YFSETQ. This CDR3 has 15 residues.

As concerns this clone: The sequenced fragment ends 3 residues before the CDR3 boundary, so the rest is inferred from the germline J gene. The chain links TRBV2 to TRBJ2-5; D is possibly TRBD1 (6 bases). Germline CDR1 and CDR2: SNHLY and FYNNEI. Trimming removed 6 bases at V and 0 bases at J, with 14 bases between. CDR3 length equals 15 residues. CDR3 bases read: TGTGCCAGCAGACTAGGGGGACAACACCAAGAGACC. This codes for CASRLGGQHQET. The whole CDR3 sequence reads CASRLGGQHQETQYF. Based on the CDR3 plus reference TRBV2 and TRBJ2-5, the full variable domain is EPEVTQTPSHQVTQMGQEVILRCVPISNHLYFYWYRQILGQKVEFLVSFYNNEISEKSEIFDDQFSVERPDGSNFTLKIRSTKLEDSAMYFCASRLGGQHQETQYFGPGTRLLVL.

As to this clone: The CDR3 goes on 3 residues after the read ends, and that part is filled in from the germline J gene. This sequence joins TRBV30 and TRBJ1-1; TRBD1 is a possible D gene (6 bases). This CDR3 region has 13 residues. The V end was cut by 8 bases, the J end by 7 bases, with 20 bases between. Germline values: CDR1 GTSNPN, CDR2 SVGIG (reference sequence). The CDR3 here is CAQRTERVLEAFF. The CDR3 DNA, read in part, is TGTGCCCAAAGGACAGAACGAGTCCTTGAA.

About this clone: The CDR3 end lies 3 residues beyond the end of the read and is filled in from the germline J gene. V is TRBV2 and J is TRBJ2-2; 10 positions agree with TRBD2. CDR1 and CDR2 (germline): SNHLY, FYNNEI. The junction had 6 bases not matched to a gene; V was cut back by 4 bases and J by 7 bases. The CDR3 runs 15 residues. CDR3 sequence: CASSVLAGVSGELFF. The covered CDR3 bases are TGTGCCAGCAGTGTTCTAGCGGGAGTTAGCGGGGAG.